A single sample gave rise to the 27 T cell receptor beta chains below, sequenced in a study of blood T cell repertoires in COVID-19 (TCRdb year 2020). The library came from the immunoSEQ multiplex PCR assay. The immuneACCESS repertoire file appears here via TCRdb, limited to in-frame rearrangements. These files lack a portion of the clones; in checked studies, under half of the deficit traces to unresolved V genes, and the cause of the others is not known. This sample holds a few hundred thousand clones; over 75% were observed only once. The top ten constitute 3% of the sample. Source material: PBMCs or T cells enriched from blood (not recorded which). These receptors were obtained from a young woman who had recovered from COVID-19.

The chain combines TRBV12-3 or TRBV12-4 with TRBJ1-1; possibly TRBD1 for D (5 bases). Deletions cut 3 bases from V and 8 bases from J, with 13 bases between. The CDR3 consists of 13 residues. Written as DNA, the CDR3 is TGTGCCAGCAGTTTGGGGGGACTAAAGGAAGCTTTCTTT. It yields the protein CASSLGGLKEAFF.

In nucleotides, the CDR3 is TGTGCCAGCAGTGTCGGTCGAGCGAGGGAGGGCCCTTTCACTGAGCAGTTCTTC. Amino acids: CASSVGRAREGPFTEQFF. The gene calls are TRBV27 and TRBJ2-1; 7 nucleotides match TRBD2. The CDR3 totals 18 residues. With 5 bases clipped from V and 9 bases from J, the junction kept 22 bases outside the gene matches. The V gene's germline CDR1 is MNHEY and CDR2 SMNVEV (reference sequence).

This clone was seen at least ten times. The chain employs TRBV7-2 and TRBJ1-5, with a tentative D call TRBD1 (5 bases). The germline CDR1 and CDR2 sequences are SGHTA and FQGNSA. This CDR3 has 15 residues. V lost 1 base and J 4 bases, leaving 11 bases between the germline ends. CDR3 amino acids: CASSLERGLNQPQHF. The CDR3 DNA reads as TGTGCCAGCAGCTTAGAAAGGGGCTTAAATCAGCCCCAGCATTTT.

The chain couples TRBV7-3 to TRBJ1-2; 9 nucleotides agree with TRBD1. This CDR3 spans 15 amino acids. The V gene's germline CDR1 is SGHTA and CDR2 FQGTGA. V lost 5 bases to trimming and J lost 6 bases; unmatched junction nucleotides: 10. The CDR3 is CASSQGTGKFDGYTF. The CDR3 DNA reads TGTGCCAGCAGCCAAGGGACAGGGAAGTTTGATGGCTACACCTTC. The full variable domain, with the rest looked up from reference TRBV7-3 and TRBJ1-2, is GAGVSQTPSNKVTEKGKYVELRCDPISGHTALYWYRQSLGQGPEFLIYFQGTGAADDSGLPNDRFFAVRPEGSVSTLKIQRTERGDSAVYLCASSQGTGKFDGYTFGSGTRLTVV.

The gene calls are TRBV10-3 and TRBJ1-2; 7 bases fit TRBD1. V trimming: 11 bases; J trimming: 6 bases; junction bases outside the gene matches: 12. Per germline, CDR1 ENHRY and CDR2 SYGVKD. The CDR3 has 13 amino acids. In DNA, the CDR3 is TGTGCCGTACAGGGACAGCCGGGTGATGGCTACACCTTC. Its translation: CAVQGQPGDGYTF.

This CDR3 is CASSPRTGHDEKLFF. Written as DNA, the CDR3 is TGTGCCAGCAGTCCCCGGACAGGGCATGATGAAAAACTGTTTTTT. The rearrangement joins TRBV6-5 to TRBJ1-4; 8 bases are shared with TRBD1. The CDR3 consists of 15 residues. Germline CDR1 is MNHEY and CDR2 is SVGAGI. V lost 5 bases, J lost 6 bases, and 8 bases stayed unmatched.

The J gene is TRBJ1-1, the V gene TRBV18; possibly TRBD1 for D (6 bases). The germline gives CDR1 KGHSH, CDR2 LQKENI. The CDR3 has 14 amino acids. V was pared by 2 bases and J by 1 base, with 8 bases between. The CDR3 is CASSPTQGNTEAFF. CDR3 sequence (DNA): TGTGCCAGCTCACCAACACAGGGGAACACTGAAGCTTTCTTT.

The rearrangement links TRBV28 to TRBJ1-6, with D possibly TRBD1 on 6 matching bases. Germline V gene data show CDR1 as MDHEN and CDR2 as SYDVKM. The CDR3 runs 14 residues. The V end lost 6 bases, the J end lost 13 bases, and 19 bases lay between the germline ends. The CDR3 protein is CASRDPLTGSPLHF. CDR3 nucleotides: TGTGCCAGCAGGGACCCCTTAACAGGGTCCCCCCTCCACTTT.

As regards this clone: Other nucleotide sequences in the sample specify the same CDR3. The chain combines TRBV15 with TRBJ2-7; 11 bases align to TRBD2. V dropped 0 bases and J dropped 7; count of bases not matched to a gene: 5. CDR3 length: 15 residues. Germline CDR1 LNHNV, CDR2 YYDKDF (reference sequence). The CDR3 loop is CATSRDPSGRSEQYF. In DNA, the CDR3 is TGTGCCACCAGCAGAGATCCTAGCGGGAGGAGTGAGCAGTACTTC.

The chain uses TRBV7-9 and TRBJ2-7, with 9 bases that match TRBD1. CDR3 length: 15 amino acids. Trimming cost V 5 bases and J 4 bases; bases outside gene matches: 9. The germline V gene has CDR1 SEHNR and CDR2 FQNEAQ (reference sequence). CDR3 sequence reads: CASSPQGQGGYEQYF. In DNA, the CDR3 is TGTGCCAGCAGCCCCCAGGGACAGGGTGGATACGAGCAGTACTTC.

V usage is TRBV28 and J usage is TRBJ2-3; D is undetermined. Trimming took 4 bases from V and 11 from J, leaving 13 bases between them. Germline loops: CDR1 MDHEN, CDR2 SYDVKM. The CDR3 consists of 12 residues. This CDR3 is CASSSSGVMQYF. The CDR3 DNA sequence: TGTGCCAGCAGTTCCTCAGGTGTGATGCAGTATTTT. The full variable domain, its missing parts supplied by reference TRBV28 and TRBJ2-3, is DVKVTQSSRYLVKRTGEKVFLECVQDMDHENMFWYRQDPGLGLRLIYFSYDVKMKEKGDIPEGYSVSREKKERFSLILESASTNQTSMYLCASSSSGVMQYFGPGTRLTVL.

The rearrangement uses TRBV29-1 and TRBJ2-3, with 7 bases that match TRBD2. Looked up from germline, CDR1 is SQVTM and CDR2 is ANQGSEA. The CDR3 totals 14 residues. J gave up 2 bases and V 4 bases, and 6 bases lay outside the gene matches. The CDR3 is CSVGAGETTDTQYF. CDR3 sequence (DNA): TGCAGCGTTGGGGCGGGGGAAACCACAGATACGCAGTATTTT.

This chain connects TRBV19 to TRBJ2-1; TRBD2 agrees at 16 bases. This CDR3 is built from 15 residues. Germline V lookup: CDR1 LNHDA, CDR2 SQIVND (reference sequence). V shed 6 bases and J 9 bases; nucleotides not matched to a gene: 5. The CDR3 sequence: CASRGGTSGRGEQFF. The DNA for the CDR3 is TGTGCCAGTAGAGGAGGGACTAGCGGGAGGGGTGAGCAGTTCTTC.

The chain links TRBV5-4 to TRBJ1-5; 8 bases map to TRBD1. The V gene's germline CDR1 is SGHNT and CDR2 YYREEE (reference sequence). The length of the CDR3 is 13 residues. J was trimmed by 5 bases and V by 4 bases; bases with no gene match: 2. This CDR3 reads CASSMDRDQPQHF. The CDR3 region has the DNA TGTGCCAGCAGCATGGACAGGGATCAGCCCCAGCATTTT.

CDR3 coding DNA: TGTGCCAGCAGTCTACCTCGTGGTGGCACTGAAGCTTTCTTT. It specifies CASSLPRGGTEAFF. This sequence joins TRBV28 and TRBJ1-1; D remains unclear. V lost 5 bases to trimming and J lost 4 bases, with 14 bases between them. The length of the CDR3 is 14 residues. From germline, CDR1 is MDHEN and CDR2 SYDVKM.

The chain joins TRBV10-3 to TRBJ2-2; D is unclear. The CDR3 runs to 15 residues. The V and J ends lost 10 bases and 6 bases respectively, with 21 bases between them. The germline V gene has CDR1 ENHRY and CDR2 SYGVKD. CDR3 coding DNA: TGTGCCACCCGCCAAGTACTTTACGGGTCCGGGGAGCTGTTTTTT. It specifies CATRQVLYGSGELFF.

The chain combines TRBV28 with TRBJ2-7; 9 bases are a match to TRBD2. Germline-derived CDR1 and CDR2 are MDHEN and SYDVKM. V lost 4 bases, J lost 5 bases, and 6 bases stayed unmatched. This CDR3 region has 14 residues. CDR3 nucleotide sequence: TGTGCCAGCAGTTCAAGCGGGAGGTGGGACGAGCAGTACTTC. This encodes CASSSSGRWDEQYF.

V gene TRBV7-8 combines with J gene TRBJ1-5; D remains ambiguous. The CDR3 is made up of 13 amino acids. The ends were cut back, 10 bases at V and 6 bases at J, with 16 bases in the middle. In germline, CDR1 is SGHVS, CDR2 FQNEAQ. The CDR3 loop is CATLERVGQPQHF. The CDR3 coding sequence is TGTGCCACCCTAGAGCGGGTGGGTCAGCCCCAGCATTTT.

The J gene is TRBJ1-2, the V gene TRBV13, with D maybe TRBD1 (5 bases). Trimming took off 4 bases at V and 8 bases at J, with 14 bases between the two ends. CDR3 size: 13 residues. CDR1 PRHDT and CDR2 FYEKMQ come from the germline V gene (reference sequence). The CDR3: CASSSHRGGGYTF. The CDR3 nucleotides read TGTGCCAGCAGCTCACACCGCGGGGGAGGCTACACCTTC.

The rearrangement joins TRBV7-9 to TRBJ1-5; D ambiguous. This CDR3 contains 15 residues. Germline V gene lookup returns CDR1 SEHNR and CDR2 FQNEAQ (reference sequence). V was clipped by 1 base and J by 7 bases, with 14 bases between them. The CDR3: CASSLEDSRGQPQHF. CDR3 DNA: TGTGCCAGCAGCTTAGAGGATTCTCGGGGACAGCCCCAGCATTTT.

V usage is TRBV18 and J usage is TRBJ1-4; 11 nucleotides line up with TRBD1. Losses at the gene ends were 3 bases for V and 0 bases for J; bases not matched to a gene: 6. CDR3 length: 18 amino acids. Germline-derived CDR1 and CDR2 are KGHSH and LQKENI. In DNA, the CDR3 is TGTGCCAGCTCACCGCCGGGACAGGGGGTTGCAACTAATGAAAAACTGTTTTTT. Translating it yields CASSPPGQGVATNEKLFF.

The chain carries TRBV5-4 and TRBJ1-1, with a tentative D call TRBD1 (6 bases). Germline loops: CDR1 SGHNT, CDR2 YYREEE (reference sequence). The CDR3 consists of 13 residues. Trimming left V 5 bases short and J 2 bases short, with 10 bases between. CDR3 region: CASRWGRNTEAFF. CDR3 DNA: TGTGCCAGCAGATGGGGGCGCAACACTGAAGCTTTCTTT.

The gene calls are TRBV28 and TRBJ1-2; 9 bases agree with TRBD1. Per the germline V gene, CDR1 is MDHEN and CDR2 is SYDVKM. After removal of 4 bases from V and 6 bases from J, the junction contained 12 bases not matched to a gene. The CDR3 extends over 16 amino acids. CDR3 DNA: TGTGCCAGCAGTTCGCCGAGGACAGGGGCCCAACATGGCTACACCTTC. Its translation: CASSSPRTGAQHGYTF.

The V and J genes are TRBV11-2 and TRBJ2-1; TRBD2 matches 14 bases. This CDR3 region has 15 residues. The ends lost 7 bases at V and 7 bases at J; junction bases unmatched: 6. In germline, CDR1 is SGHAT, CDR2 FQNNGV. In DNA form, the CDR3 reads TGTGCCAGCATTCTCGGACTAGCGGGAGGTAATGAGCAGTTCTTC. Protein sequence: CASILGLAGGNEQFF.

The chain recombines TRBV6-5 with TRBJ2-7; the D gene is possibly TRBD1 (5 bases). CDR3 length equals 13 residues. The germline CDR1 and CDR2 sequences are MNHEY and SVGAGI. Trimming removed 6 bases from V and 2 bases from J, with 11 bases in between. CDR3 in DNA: TGTGCCAGCAGGGCCAGGGCAGCCTACGAGCAGTACTTC. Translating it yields CASRARAAYEQYF.

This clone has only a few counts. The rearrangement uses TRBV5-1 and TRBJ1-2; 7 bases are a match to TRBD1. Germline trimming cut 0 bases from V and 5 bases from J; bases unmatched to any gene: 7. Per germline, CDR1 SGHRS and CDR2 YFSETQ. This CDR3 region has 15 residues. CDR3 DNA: TGCGCCAGCAGCTTGGCCCGGCAGGGGGGATATGGCTACACCTTC. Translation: CASSLARQGGYGYTF.

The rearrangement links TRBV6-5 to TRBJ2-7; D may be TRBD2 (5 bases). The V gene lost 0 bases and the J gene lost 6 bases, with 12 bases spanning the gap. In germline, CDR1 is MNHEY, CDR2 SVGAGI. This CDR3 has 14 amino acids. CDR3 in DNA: TGTGCCAGCAGTTACTCCCCAGGCGGGTTCGAGCAGTACTTC. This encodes CASSYSPGGFEQYF.